The 13 T cell receptor beta chains below all came from one sample that was sequenced in a study of cytomegalovirus exposure and HLA in healthy donors. PCR used 60 Vbeta primers and 13 Jbeta primers. Clones were sequenced by immunoSEQ multiplex PCR, and TCRdb holds only the in-frame ones, with some missing. This table holds under 150,000 clones, over 60% found once. The sequenced sample consisted of PBMCs. The receptors here all came from a man aged 35 to 55 in good health and CMV-seropositive.

This clone has only a few counts. The genes are TRBV6-5 and TRBJ2-7; tentative D call: TRBD2 (7 bases). V lost 8 bases to trimming and J lost 7 bases, with 12 bases between them. Germline assignment: CDR1 MNHEY and CDR2 SVGAGI. This CDR3 has 11 residues. CDR3 sequence: CASGGAREQYF. As DNA, the CDR3 is TGTGCCAGCGGGGGGGCGAGGGAGCAGTACTTC.

CDR3 residues: CASSLASGGAETQYF. The CDR3 DNA follows: TGTGCCAGCAGCTTAGCTTCCGGGGGGGCAGAGACCCAGTACTTC. The chain carries TRBV7-6 and TRBJ2-5; TRBD2 agrees at 8 bases. CDR1 is SGHVS and CDR2 is FNYEAQ in the germline V gene. The ends lost 0 bases at V and 4 bases at J; junction bases unmatched: 4. The CDR3 is 15 residues long.

The V call is TRBV6-6, the J call TRBJ2-3; TRBD2 agrees at 11 bases. The ends lost 3 bases at V and 7 bases at J; junction bases unmatched: 9. The germline V gene encodes CDR1 MNHNY and CDR2 SVGAGI (reference sequence). The CDR3 covers 16 residues. The CDR3 DNA reads as TGTGCCAGCAGTTATTTTAGCGGGGGGGCCATCTATACGCAGTATTTT. Its protein is CASSYFSGGAIYTQYF.

The chain recombines TRBV5-6 with TRBJ1-2; 7 bases match TRBD1. The CDR3 is made up of 14 amino acids. Germline CDR1 is SGHDT and CDR2 is YYEEEE. The trim removed 4 bases at V and 5 bases at J, leaving 8 bases unmatched. The CDR3 reads CASSGRQGQYGYTF. The CDR3 DNA is TGTGCCAGCAGCGGAAGACAGGGCCAGTATGGCTACACCTTC.

This clone was seen more than once but under ten times. J is TRBJ1-4 and V is TRBV28, with D unresolved. The V gene lost 6 bases and the J gene lost 10 bases, with 15 bases spanning the gap. This CDR3 region has 13 residues. Germline CDR1 and CDR2: MDHEN and SYDVKM. The CDR3 bases are TGTGCCAGCAGCCTTAGGGAGGATGGAAAACTGTTTTTT. Its translation is CASSLREDGKLFF. The full variable domain, rest sourced from reference TRBV28 and TRBJ1-4, is DVKVTQSSRYLVKRTGEKVFLECVQDMDHENMFWYRQDPGLGLRLIYFSYDVKMKEKGDIPEGYSVSREKKERFSLILESASTNQTSMYLCASSLREDGKLFFGSGTQLSVL.

This clone has a single count. The chain uses TRBV6-4 and TRBJ1-6; possible D gene TRBD1, 5 bases. V lost 6 bases, J lost 0 bases, and 15 bases lay in between. CDR1 MRHNA and CDR2 SNTAGT come from the germline V gene. This CDR3 is built from 17 residues. CDR3 DNA sequence: TGTGCCAGCAGAGATCGAAGGACATTCTCCTATAATTCACCCCTCCACTTT. Its protein is CASRDRRTFSYNSPLHF.

The V gene is TRBV5-4, the J gene TRBJ2-3; D is uncertain. Germline V gene sequence: CDR1 SGHNT, CDR2 YYREEE (reference sequence). CDR3 length equals 12 residues. Trimming pared 2 bases from V and 4 bases from J, leaving 5 bases between. The CDR3: CASSLISDTQYF. The CDR3 DNA is TGTGCCAGCAGCTTAATATCAGATACGCAGTATTTT.

The V call is TRBV7-9, the J call TRBJ2-2; 8 bases agree with TRBD1. The CDR3 is 16 residues long. Germline CDR1 is SEHNR and CDR2 is FQNEAQ (reference sequence). Trimming took 0 bases from V and 6 from J; bases not matched to a gene: 6. The CDR3 sequence is CASSLARTGSAGELFF. The CDR3 region has the DNA TGTGCCAGCAGCTTAGCCAGGACAGGGTCTGCCGGGGAGCTGTTTTTT.

The chain recombines TRBV2 with TRBJ2-3, with D possibly matching TRBD1 (6 bases). This CDR3 is built from 12 residues. V dropped 6 bases and J dropped 11 bases, with 15 bases sitting between them. Germline V gives CDR1 SNHLY, CDR2 FYNNEI. The CDR3 is CASSTQGFGQYF. DNA of the CDR3: TGTGCCAGCAGCACCCAGGGGTTCGGGCAGTATTTT.

The CDR3 DNA sequence: TGTGCCAGTAGCCCCAGGGGATTCGGGGATAATAGCAATCAGCCCCAGCATTTT. Residues: CASSPRGFGDNSNQPQHF. V is TRBV19 and J is TRBJ1-5; a possible D gene is TRBD1 (6 bases). The germline gives CDR1 LNHDA, CDR2 SQIVND (reference sequence). The CDR3 runs to 18 residues. The V gene lost 6 bases and the J gene lost 0 bases, with 21 bases spanning the gap.

The chain has TRBV6-1 and TRBJ1-1, with D maybe TRBD1 (6 bases). CDR1 and CDR2 from the germline V gene are MNHNS and SASEGT. The CDR3 is made up of 19 amino acids. V gave up 0 bases and J gave up 0 bases, with 20 bases separating them. This CDR3 is CASSEAKAGGAGLNTEAFF. The CDR3 DNA follows: TGTGCCAGCAGTGAAGCGAAGGCGGGGGGCGCCGGGTTGAACACTGAAGCTTTCTTT.

This sequence joins TRBV4-3 and TRBJ2-7, with 9 bases matching TRBD1. There are 15 residues in the CDR3. V shed 4 bases and J 6 bases; nucleotides not matched to a gene: 10. Germline CDR1 LGHNA, CDR2 YSLEER. Here the CDR3 DNA reads TGCGCCAGCAGCCCAGCCTCCGGGACAGGGCGCGAGCAGTACTTC. It codes for CASSPASGTGREQYF.

V is TRBV4-3 and J is TRBJ2-1, with TRBD2 matching 8 bases. V trimming: 4 bases; J trimming: 0 bases; junction bases outside the gene matches: 5. This CDR3 contains 16 residues. Germline lookup yields CDR1 LGHNA and CDR2 YSLEER. The CDR3 reads CASSPGLAGSYNEQFF. The CDR3 DNA is TGCGCCAGCAGCCCTGGACTAGCAGGCTCCTACAATGAGCAGTTCTTC.